These 5 T cell receptor beta chains came from one sample sequenced in a study of cytomegalovirus exposure and HLA in healthy donors. The primer mix had 60 Vbeta and 13 Jbeta primers. Produced via immunoSEQ multiplex PCR; TCRdb's table is partial and in-frame only. The sample holds some 65,000 clones, 55% to 75% seen once. Sample: PBMCs. These receptors all stem from a woman aged 25 to 39 in good health and CMV-seronegative.

This clone was picked up one time. The chain links TRBV14 to TRBJ2-7; 10 nucleotides match TRBD1. Germline V gene lookup returns CDR1 SGHDN and CDR2 FVKESK. The V gene end was trimmed by 5 bases and the J gene end by 2 bases; junction bases not matched to a gene: 9. The CDR3 length is 16 residues. CDR3 in amino acids: CASSYDVGTGAYEQYF. In DNA form, the CDR3 reads TGTGCCAGCAGCTACGACGTAGGGACAGGGGCCTACGAGCAGTACTTC.

The V call is TRBV10-1, the J call TRBJ2-5; D might be TRBD2 (6 bases). The germline V and J ends were trimmed by 4 bases and 5 bases, with 20 bases remaining between them. The CDR3 has 16 amino acids. CDR1 is WNHNN and CDR2 is SYGVQD in the germline V gene (reference sequence). The CDR3: CASSVPSAPGRETQYF. The CDR3 bases are TGCGCCAGCAGTGTTCCGAGTGCCCCGGGGAGGGAGACCCAGTACTTC.

This clone was observed a handful of times. The V and J genes are TRBV7-2 and TRBJ2-7; D is unclear. Trimming took off 5 bases at V and 5 bases at J, with 13 bases between the two ends. The germline V gene encodes CDR1 SGHTA and CDR2 FQGNSA. The CDR3 length is 13 residues. The CDR3 DNA reads as TGTGCCAGCAGCAGCCAGGCTTCCCACGAGCAGTACTTC. Amino acid sequence: CASSSQASHEQYF.

This clone turned up a few times. The chain uses TRBV27 and TRBJ1-2, with 8 bases matching TRBD1. With V trimmed by 5 bases and J by 4 bases, 0 bases remained unmatched. Germline V gene data show CDR1 as MNHEY and CDR2 as SMNVEV (reference sequence). This CDR3 is built from 12 residues. The CDR3 is CASSGQGYGYTF. CDR3 nucleotides: TGTGCCAGCAGTGGACAGGGCTATGGCTACACCTTC.

The chain is built from TRBV27 and TRBJ2-7; 9 bases match TRBD2. The CDR3 has 16 amino acids. V trimming: 5 bases; J trimming: 0 bases; junction bases outside the gene matches: 8. Germline CDR1 and CDR2: MNHEY and SMNVEV (reference sequence). The CDR3 protein is CASSHTTSGRSYEQYF. The CDR3 region has the DNA TGTGCCAGCAGTCACACCACTAGCGGGCGCTCCTACGAGCAGTACTTC.